A single sample is the source of the 21 T cell receptor beta chains below, sequenced in a study of blood T cell repertoires in COVID-19. The repertoire was sequenced with immunoSEQ multiplex PCR; TCRdb's copy has only in-frame clones and lacks some. The table shows a few hundred thousand clones, with 90% occurring only once. The sequencing input was peripheral blood. The receptors derive from a woman aged 55 to 70 with COVID-19, enrolled during active disease.

The chain recombines TRBV6-2 or TRBV6-3 with TRBJ1-3, with TRBD1 identical over 7 bases. Germline V gene data show CDR1 as MNHEY and CDR2 as SVGEGT. The CDR3 covers 17 residues. Unmatched junction bases numbered 11, after V lost 4 bases and J lost 2 bases. The CDR3 sequence: CASSSAMTGSTGNTIYF. In nucleotides, the CDR3 is TGTGCCAGCAGTTCCGCTATGACAGGGTCAACTGGAAACACCATATATTTT.

The chain uses TRBV19 and TRBJ2-7, with 8 bases aligning to TRBD1. The trim removed 2 bases at V and 6 bases at J, leaving 9 bases unmatched. Germline-derived CDR1 and CDR2 are LNHDA and SQIVND (reference sequence). The length of the CDR3 is 15 residues. This CDR3 reads CASSISRTGSAEQYF. The CDR3 bases are TGTGCCAGTAGTATATCCCGGACAGGGTCCGCCGAGCAGTACTTC. Full variable domain (missing parts from reference TRBV19 and TRBJ2-7): DGGITQSPKYLFRKEGQNVTLSCEQNLNHDAMYWYRQDPGQGLRLIYYSQIVNDFQKGDIAEGYSVSREKKESFPLTVTSAQKNPTAFYLCASSISRTGSAEQYFGPGTRLTVT.

The V call is TRBV5-4, the J call TRBJ1-4, with TRBD1 as a possible D gene (6 bases). The CDR3 is 14 residues long. The germline V gene encodes CDR1 SGHNT and CDR2 YYREEE (reference sequence). Trimming stripped 4 bases from V and 5 bases from J, with 12 bases between. The CDR3 DNA reads TGTGCCAGCAGCCTGGACAGCCAGAATGAAAAACTGTTTTTT. This translates into CASSLDSQNEKLFF.

A few counts support this clone. The J gene is TRBJ1-4, the V gene TRBV4-1; tentative D call: TRBD1 (5 bases). This CDR3 contains 12 residues. CDR1 and CDR2 from the germline V gene are MGHRA and YSYEKL. The V and J ends lost 1 base and 12 bases respectively, with 9 bases between them. The CDR3: CASSQGGGELFF. The CDR3 nucleotides are TGCGCCAGCAGCCAAGGAGGAGGGGAACTGTTTTTT.

The V call is TRBV9, the J call TRBJ2-3, with TRBD2 identical over 15 bases. CDR3 size: 19 residues. Germline CDR1 reads SGDLS; CDR2 reads YYNGEE. V lost 3 bases to trimming and J lost 2 bases; unmatched junction nucleotides: 10. The CDR3 reads CASSADSGTSGGFTDTQYF. DNA for the CDR3: TGTGCCAGCAGCGCAGACTCCGGGACTAGCGGGGGGTTCACAGATACGCAGTATTTT.

V is TRBV6-5 and J is TRBJ1-2; TRBD1 matches at 7 bases. Per the germline V gene, CDR1 is MNHEY and CDR2 is SVGAGI. The CDR3 has 16 residues. V was pared by 4 bases and J by 6 bases, with 14 bases of the junction left unmatched. The CDR3 here is CASSLSPFDRVDGYTF. In nucleotides, the CDR3 is TGTGCCAGCAGTTTATCCCCTTTCGACAGGGTAGATGGCTACACCTTC.

The rearrangement joins TRBV6-1 to TRBJ2-1, with no clear D. CDR1 and CDR2 (germline): MNHNS, SASEGT. The CDR3 totals 13 residues. V lost 5 bases, J lost 10 bases, and 15 bases lay in between. CDR3 sequence (DNA): TGTGCCAGCAGTCACCGACAATTTGAAGAGCAGTTCTTC. Its translation is CASSHRQFEEQFF.

The chain has TRBV6-5 and TRBJ2-7, with D perhaps TRBD2 (6 bases). Germline V lookup: CDR1 MNHEY, CDR2 SVGAGI. V lost 7 bases and J lost 5, with 18 bases in between. The CDR3 is made up of 14 amino acids. The CDR3: CASNRGLGMNEQYF. Here the CDR3 DNA reads TGTGCCAGCAATCGGGGGTTAGGGATGAACGAGCAGTACTTC.

This chain joins TRBV5-5 and TRBJ2-7; tentatively, D is TRBD1 (5 bases). The CDR3 runs 17 residues. CDR1 and CDR2 from the germline V gene are SGHKS and YYEKEE (reference sequence). V was pared by 1 base and J by 2 bases, with 19 bases between. The CDR3 nucleotides are TGTGCCAGCAGCTTGATCCCCGATAGAGACAGCACCTACGAGCAGTACTTC. This gives the protein CASSLIPDRDSTYEQYF.

The chain joins TRBV18 to TRBJ1-1; 7 bases align to TRBD1. Germline assignment: CDR1 KGHSH and CDR2 LQKENI. V gave up 3 bases and J gave up 3 bases; unmatched junction bases: 16. CDR3 length equals 18 residues. The CDR3 region has the DNA TGTGCCAGCTCACCTCGAGCGAGGACAGGACTGGGGTACACTGAAGCTTTCTTT. Its protein product is CASSPRARTGLGYTEAFF.

The genes are TRBV19 and TRBJ1-5; D perhaps matches TRBD1 (6 bases). CDR3 length: 13 residues. Germline values: CDR1 LNHDA, CDR2 SQIVND (reference sequence). The V end was cut by 3 bases, the J end by 7 bases, with 10 bases between. DNA for the CDR3: TGTGCCAGTAGTATTGGGGGGGCCCAGCCCCAGCATTTT. Translated: CASSIGGAQPQHF.

V gene TRBV5-1 combines with J gene TRBJ1-1, with a tentative D call TRBD1 (6 bases). From germline, CDR1 is SGHRS and CDR2 YFSETQ. The CDR3 contains 14 residues. The V gene lost 3 bases and the J gene lost 7 bases, with 16 bases spanning the gap. The CDR3: CASSSPDRGGEAFF. CDR3 coding DNA: TGCGCCAGCAGCTCCCCGGACAGAGGGGGTGAAGCTTTCTTT.

This clone was recorded once. The rearrangement links TRBV6-2 or TRBV6-3 to TRBJ2-2, with 9 positions matching TRBD2. V shed 5 bases, J shed 4 bases, and the junction held 5 bases outside the gene matches. CDR1 MNHEY and CDR2 SVGEGT come from the germline V gene. CDR3 length: 15 residues. CDR3 DNA: TGTGCCAGCAGTCCCTTAGCGGGGGTCACCGGGGAGCTGTTTTTT. It encodes CASSPLAGVTGELFF.

J is TRBJ2-2 and V is TRBV11-1, with 8 bases fitting TRBD1. V lost 8 bases and J lost 8; bases outside the gene matches: 7. CDR1 is SGHAT and CDR2 is FQDESV in the germline V gene (reference sequence). The CDR3 runs to 13 residues. The CDR3 spells CASGDRGRGELFF. The CDR3, as DNA: TGTGCCAGCGGAGACAGGGGTAGAGGGGAGCTGTTTTTT.

CDR3 loop: CASSLGTDYEQYF. The CDR3 nucleotides read TGTGCCAGCAGCTTAGGGACAGACTACGAGCAGTACTTC. V is TRBV11-2 and J is TRBJ2-7; the D gene is possibly TRBD1 (6 bases). Deletions cut 1 base from V and 3 bases from J, with 7 bases between. Germline-derived CDR1 and CDR2 are SGHAT and FQNNGV. The CDR3 sequence is 13 residues long.

This chain uses TRBV6-5 with TRBJ1-2, with D uncertain. The germline CDR1 and CDR2 sequences are MNHEY and SVGAGI. Deletions cut 5 bases from V and 4 bases from J, with 14 bases between. This CDR3 region has 14 residues. CDR3 region: CASSPRVGSYGYTF. CDR3 nucleotide sequence: TGTGCCAGCAGTCCCCGTGTGGGCAGCTATGGCTACACCTTC.

Here the CDR3 reads CASSSNRGNYGYTF. DNA of the CDR3: TGTGCCAGCAGCTCCAACAGGGGAAACTATGGCTACACCTTC. The gene calls are TRBV7-6 and TRBJ1-2; 7 nucleotides match TRBD1. The CDR3 length is 14 residues. CDR1 SGHVS and CDR2 FNYEAQ come from the germline V gene. J lost 2 bases, V lost 4 bases, and 4 bases had no gene match.

V and J are TRBV29-1 and TRBJ1-2, with D perhaps TRBD1 (5 bases). This CDR3 contains 13 residues. Germline loops: CDR1 SQVTM, CDR2 ANQGSEA. Trimming left V 7 bases short and J 3 bases short, with 15 bases between. DNA of the CDR3: TGCAGCGCCTCGGGGGGGATCGACTATGGCTACACCTTC. Residues: CSASGGIDYGYTF.

J is TRBJ2-7 and V is TRBV11-2, with D unclear. Deletions cut 4 bases from V and 2 bases from J, with 15 bases between. The CDR3 contains 15 residues. Germline V gene sequence: CDR1 SGHAT, CDR2 FQNNGV. The CDR3 DNA sequence: TGTGCCAGCAGCTCCCCAAAGCAGGCGACCTACGAGCAGTACTTC. It translates to CASSSPKQATYEQYF.

The V and J genes are TRBV27 and TRBJ1-2; D not certain. This CDR3 has 13 amino acids. The V end was cut by 5 bases, the J end by 2 bases, with 9 bases between. Germline V gene data show CDR1 as MNHEY and CDR2 as SMNVEV (reference sequence). The CDR3 region is CASSPNNNYGYTF. Here the CDR3 DNA reads TGTGCCAGCAGTCCTAATAACAACTATGGCTACACCTTC.

The chain recombines TRBV21-1 with TRBJ1-3. TRBV21-1 is flagged as a pseudogene. This CDR3 region has 15 residues. CDR3 region: CASSTELSSGNTIYF. The CDR3 DNA is TGTGCCAGCAGCACGGAGTTGAGCTCTGGAAACACCATATATTTT.